This T cell receptor beta chain was sequenced in a study of T cell responses to AZD1222 COVID-19 vaccine. Study-wide points: Repertoires were obtained only post-peak T cell response. Among AZD1222 vaccinees, only 5 to 7 were seropositive at baseline. Vaccine-associated CD4 TCRs ranged over spike, dominating at 160-218 and 743-854. Among the donors, most were white British and more were female, and clonal diversity was possibly underestimated.

Repertoires were generated with immunoSEQ multiplex PCR, while TCRdb's copy carries only in-frame clones and drops some. The sample holds 55,000 to 75,000 clones, 85% seen once. As for this clone: What it recognizes is unknown.

V was pared by 2 bases and J by 2 bases, with 10 bases between. The CDR3 consists of 15 residues. CDR1 SEHNR and CDR2 FQNEAQ come from the germline V gene (reference sequence). This chain links TRBV7-9 with TRBJ1-3; D is unclear. This TCR came from an adult in good health. The source material was peripheral blood, sampled on day 0 of AZD1222 vaccination. CDR3 protein: CASSLLNPPGNTIYF. The CDR3 DNA follows: TGTGCCAGCAGCTTACTTAACCCACCTGGAAACACCATATATTTT.